This T cell receptor beta chain was sequenced during a study of T-cell reconstitution after alpha-beta-depleted transplantation in children. Notes on the study in general: Alpha-beta T cells about two months after transplant reportedly derived from several hundred expanded graft clones.

The V gene's germline CDR1 is KGHDR and CDR2 SFDVKD. CDR3 length equals 14 residues. Trimming took 4 bases from V and 7 from J; bases not matched to a gene: 5. Notes on this clonotype: Antigen: not known.

Researchers prepared the TCRbeta library using unique molecular identifiers, the study reports. TCRdb re-derived calls from the PCR reads in MiXCR, one entry per CDR3 protein. The sample holds about 440,000 distinct CDR3 sequences, over 40% seen once. The origin of this receptor is a girl aged 2 to 9 with aplastic anemia, due to receive a stem cell transplant. This specimen consisted of PBMCs, obtained before TCRalphabeta/CD19-depleted stem cell transplant. This chain joins TRBV24-1 and TRBJ2-2; 7 bases line up with TRBD2. The CDR3 DNA sequence: TGTGCCACCAGTGAGCCTACTAGCGTCGGGGAGCTGTTTTTT. It encodes CATSEPTSVGELFF.